This T cell receptor (beta chain) comes out of a study of cytotoxic CD8 clonotypes in ibrutinib-treated CLL. About the research overall: The study included 11 relapsed/refractory and roughly 16 treatment-naive patients; about 17 had IGHV unmutated disease.

Germline V gene lookup returns CDR1 SGDLS and CDR2 YYNGEE. CDR3 length: 15 amino acids. Trimming removed 4 bases from V and 2 bases from J, with 16 bases in between. Repertoires were generated with immunoSEQ multiplex PCR, while TCRdb's copy carries only in-frame clones and drops some. The data show about 310,000 clones, 80% seen once. The chain combines TRBV9 with TRBJ2-7; D ambiguous. The TCR originated in a human donor with chronic lymphocytic leukemia. The sample in question was PBMCs, obtained before ibrutinib treatment. The CDR3 nucleotides read TGTGCCAGCAGCCCATTTGTCGAGGCTGCCTACGAGCAGTACTTC. Residues: CASSPFVEAAYEQYF.